The 3 T cell receptor beta chains below all came from one sample that was sequenced in a study of shared clonotypes between healthy human individuals. The data were produced by immunoSEQ multiplex PCR, yet TCRdb's version contains in-frame clones alone and is incomplete. The sample lists about 470,000 clones, about 76% occurring once. Sequencing was performed on PBMCs. Every receptor here comes from a middle-aged woman in good health. Some clones in this sample may be carry-over from other donors' samples.

CDR3 coding DNA: TGTGCCAGCAGCGTAGGCAGGGTAGGGTACCGCCAAAAAGAGACCCAGTACTTC. Encoded protein: CASSVGRVGYRQKETQYF. The V call is TRBV9, the J call TRBJ2-5, with D perhaps matching TRBD1 (5 bases). Looked up from germline, CDR1 is SGDLS and CDR2 is YYNGEE. CDR3 length equals 18 residues. The germline V and J ends were trimmed by 0 bases and 3 bases, with 21 bases remaining between them.

This chain joins TRBV4-2 and TRBJ1-5; D unresolved. V gave up 0 bases and J gave up 5 bases, with 17 bases separating them. In germline, CDR1 is LGHNA, CDR2 YNFKEQ. This CDR3 is 17 amino acids long. The CDR3 is CASSQDLGMGSYQPQHF. The CDR3 region has the DNA TGTGCCAGCAGCCAAGATTTAGGTATGGGTTCTTATCAGCCCCAGCATTTT.

The V gene is TRBV15, the J gene TRBJ2-7; D remains ambiguous. Germline values: CDR1 LNHNV, CDR2 YYDKDF (reference sequence). V lost 0 bases and J 6 bases, leaving 9 bases between the germline ends. The CDR3 sequence is 13 residues long. CDR3 amino acids: CATSRDVGFEQYF. CDR3 in DNA: TGTGCCACCAGCAGAGATGTAGGGTTCGAGCAGTACTTC.